These 3 T cell receptor beta chains were all obtained from the same sample, sequenced in a study of cytomegalovirus exposure and HLA in healthy donors. The primer mix had 60 Vbeta and 13 Jbeta primers. Assay: immunoSEQ multiplex PCR; the TCRdb copy retains only in-frame clones and omits some. In the table there are 150,000 or so clones, more than 75% of which are singletons. Specimen: PBMCs. The receptors here all came from a man between 18 and 29 years old in good health and CMV-seropositive.

This clone is a singleton in its sample. The CDR3 region has the DNA TGTGCCAGCAGTTACGTGAGGGATACTGAAGCTTTCTTT. Translating it yields CASSYVRDTEAFF. V is TRBV6-5 and J is TRBJ1-1; no clear D. The CDR3 is 13 amino acids. The V gene lost 2 bases and the J gene lost 5 bases, with 9 bases spanning the gap. Germline-derived CDR1 and CDR2 are MNHEY and SVGAGI.

The chain has TRBV21-1 and TRBJ1-2; whether TRBD1, the table's D call, matches the DNA was not checked. TRBV21-1 is a documented pseudogene. CDR3 length: 16 residues. CDR3 DNA sequence: TGTGCCAGCAGCAAAGCATCGGCAGGAACAAACTATGGCTACACCTTC. Its protein product is CASSKASAGTNYGYTF.

As for this clone: The junction differs from germline at one of its ends, possibly a read error. The V gene is TRBV2, the J gene TRBJ1-3; 7 bases line up with TRBD1. This CDR3 spans 12 amino acids. CDR1 and CDR2 (germline): SNHLY, FYNNEI. The CDR3 region has the DNA TGTGCCAGCACACTCAGGGGGGACACCGTATATTTT. Amino acids: CASTLRGDTVYF.